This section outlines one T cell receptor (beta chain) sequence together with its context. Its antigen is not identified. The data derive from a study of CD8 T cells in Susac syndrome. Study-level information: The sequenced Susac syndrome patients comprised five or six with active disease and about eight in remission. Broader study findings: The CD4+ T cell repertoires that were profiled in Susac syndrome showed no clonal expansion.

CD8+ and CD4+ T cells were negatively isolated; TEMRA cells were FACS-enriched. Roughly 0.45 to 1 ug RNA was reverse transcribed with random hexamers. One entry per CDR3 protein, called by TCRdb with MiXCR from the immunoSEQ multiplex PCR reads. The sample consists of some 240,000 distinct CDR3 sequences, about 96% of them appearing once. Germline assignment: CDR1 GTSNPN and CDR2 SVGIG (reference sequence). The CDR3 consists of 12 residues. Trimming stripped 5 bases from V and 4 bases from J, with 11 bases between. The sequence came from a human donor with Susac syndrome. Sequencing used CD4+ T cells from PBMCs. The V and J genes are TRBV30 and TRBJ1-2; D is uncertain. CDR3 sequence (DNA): TGTGCCTGGGGTCTCGGAGGCTATGGCTACACCTTC. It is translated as CAWGLGGYGYTF.